The 10 T cell receptor beta chains presented below share a single source sample, sequenced in a study of T cells in localized non-small cell lung cancer. Assay used: immunoSEQ multiplex PCR; TCRdb lists only in-frame clones, some missing. The data show roughly 35,000 clones, roughly 90% seen once. Specimen: peripheral blood, collected before any cancer treatment. The source of these receptors is a female donor over 55 with stage I lung adenocarcinoma.

A few counts support this clone. The DNA for the CDR3 is TGTGCCAGCAGCACGGACAGGAATTCACCCCTCCACTTT. Protein product: CASSTDRNSPLHF. The chain recombines TRBV7-9 with TRBJ1-6; 7 bases map to TRBD1. This CDR3 has 13 residues. The J segment lost 7 bases and the V segment lost 5 bases, leaving 2 bases of the junction unmatched. CDR1 and CDR2 (germline): SEHNR, FQNEAQ (reference sequence).

V gene TRBV11-2 combines with J gene TRBJ2-3, with a tentative D call TRBD1 (6 bases). Germline V CDR1 and CDR2: SGHAT, FQNNGV. The CDR3 has 16 amino acids. Deletions cut 8 bases from V and 3 bases from J, with 21 bases between. DNA for the CDR3: TGTGCCAGCCCCCCGGAAGGACAGAGGAATACAGATACGCAGTATTTT. It is translated as CASPPEGQRNTDTQYF.

The rearrangement uses TRBV9 and TRBJ2-5; D not certain. The V end was cut by 0 bases, the J end by 0 bases, with 9 bases between. Germline-derived CDR1 and CDR2 are SGDLS and YYNGEE. This CDR3 spans 15 amino acids. CDR3 in amino acids: CASSVVGRHQETQYF. CDR3 DNA sequence: TGTGCCAGCAGCGTAGTGGGCAGACACCAAGAGACCCAGTACTTC.

J is TRBJ1-6 and V is TRBV2; TRBD1 matches at 7 bases. CDR3 length: 14 amino acids. Trimming at V came to 5 bases and at J to 13 bases, leaving 11 bases not matched to a gene. Germline assignment: CDR1 SNHLY and CDR2 FYNNEI. The CDR3 spells CASSQQGLSNPLHF. CDR3 in DNA: TGTGCCAGCAGTCAACAGGGGCTCTCTAATCCCCTCCACTTT. Full variable domain (rest looked up from reference TRBV2 and TRBJ1-6): EPEVTQTPSHQVTQMGQEVILRCVPISNHLYFYWYRQILGQKVEFLVSFYNNEISEKSEIFDDQFSVERPDGSNFTLKIRSTKLEDSAMYFCASSQQGLSNPLHFGNGTRLTVT.

The count of this clone is one. The chain couples TRBV28 to TRBJ2-7; a weak D match, TRBD2 (7 bases). The CDR3 extends over 16 amino acids. V was trimmed by 0 bases and J by 3 bases, leaving 15 bases between them. Germline CDR1 is MDHEN and CDR2 is SYDVKM. The CDR3 region has the DNA TGTGCCAGCAGTTTATGGTGGGTAGGGGGGGACTACGAGCAGTACTTC. This encodes CASSLWWVGGDYEQYF.

The chain links TRBV28 to TRBJ1-5; the D gene is possibly TRBD1 (5 bases). Per germline, CDR1 MDHEN and CDR2 SYDVKM. With 5 bases removed from V and 7 bases from J, the gap between germline ends came to 18 bases. The CDR3 runs 15 residues. The CDR3 reads CASSTRLGGSQPQHF. The CDR3 DNA is TGTGCCAGCAGTACCCGCCTCGGGGGTTCCCAGCCCCAGCATTTT.

The chain couples TRBV7-2 to TRBJ2-2; 7 bases fit TRBD1. V trimming: 5 bases; J trimming: 4 bases; junction bases outside the gene matches: 7. Germline V gene sequence: CDR1 SGHTA, CDR2 FQGNSA. This CDR3 spans 15 amino acids. This chain's CDR3 is CASSPTDRATGELFF. The CDR3, as DNA: TGTGCCAGCAGCCCAACCGACAGGGCCACCGGGGAGCTGTTTTTT.

The J gene is TRBJ2-2, the V gene TRBV10-1, with D uncertain. The V end was cut by 6 bases, the J end by 7 bases, with 15 bases between. The CDR3 is 14 amino acids. Germline-derived CDR1 and CDR2 are WNHNN and SYGVQD (reference sequence). CDR3 sequence (DNA): TGCGCCAGCAGCATAGTCGGGTTTGGCGGGGAGCTGTTTTTT. Translating it yields CASSIVGFGGELFF.

The V gene is TRBV9, the J gene TRBJ1-1; possible D gene TRBD1, 5 bases. Germline V gives CDR1 SGDLS, CDR2 YYNGEE. The V gene lost 0 bases and the J gene lost 0 bases, with 12 bases spanning the gap. This CDR3 has 16 amino acids. The CDR3 nucleotides read TGTGCCAGCAGCGTAGCTGCAGGGAACATGAACACTGAAGCTTTCTTT. Translation: CASSVAAGNMNTEAFF.

The rearrangement joins TRBV29-1 to TRBJ2-7; D gene ambiguous. The CDR3 sequence is 12 residues long. Trimming cost V 4 bases and J 3 bases, with 10 bases left between them. Per germline, CDR1 SQVTM and CDR2 ANQGSEA. In DNA form, the CDR3 reads TGCAGCGTTGGGGTCAGCAGCTACGAGCAGTACTTC. This translates into CSVGVSSYEQYF.